This TCR beta chain was captured by sequencing in a study of shared clonotypes between healthy human individuals. The test was conducted at deep level. Data came from immunoSEQ multiplex PCR; TCRdb stores just in-frame clones and leaves some out. The sample includes nearly 500,000 clones, about three quarters of them seen just once. In germline, CDR1 is SGHDT, CDR2 YYEEEE. CDR3 size: 15 residues. The ends were cut back, 4 bases at V and 5 bases at J, with 16 bases in the middle. This clone was observed at least ten times. The receptor's source is a woman aged 40 to 50 in good health. Some clones in this sample may be carry-over from other donors' samples. Sequencing used PBMCs. The genes are TRBV5-6 and TRBJ2-1, with D perhaps TRBD1 (7 bases). This CDR3 reads CASSIRTGGDNEQFF. As DNA, the CDR3 is TGTGCCAGCAGCATACGGACAGGAGGGGACAATGAGCAGTTCTTC.